The rows below give T cell receptor beta chains drawn from one sample of a study of breast tumors, draining lymph nodes, adjacent tissues. TCRdb re-analysed the multiplex PCR reads in MiXCR, keeping a single row per CDR3 protein. The sample lists fewer than 200,000 distinct CDR3 sequences, approximately 30% seen once, with around 4.5% in the top ten. The sample comprised axillary lymph node tissue. All receptors derive from a female donor with breast cancer. Some clones in this sample may be carry-over from other donors' samples. CDR3s include the opening cysteine and the closing phenylalanine or tryptophan. A D gene is named only where the DNA matches it firmly. Expanded clones are given a class, and other clones once, few, many or no size at all.

D gene	CDR3 length	V gene	clone size	J gene	CDR3 DNA	CDR3 protein
TRBD2	18	TRBV7-9	NA	TRBJ2-2	TGTGCCAGCAGCTTAGCGGGACTAGCGGGGGGGGACACCGGGGAGCTGTTTTTT	CASSLAGLAGGDTGELFF
NA	16	TRBV2	many	TRBJ2-7	TGTGCCAGCAGTGAAGAGAATCCGTTGTGGTCCTACGAGCAGTACTTC	CASSEENPLWSYEQYF
NA	8	TRBV20-1	few	TRBJ1-5	TGCAGTGCTAGTTTGCAGCATTTT	CSASLQHF
NA	11	TRBV29-1	once	TRBJ1-2	TGCAGCGTGGGGACCTTAGATGGCTACACCTTC	CSVGTLDGYTF
NA	13	TRBV7-9	many	TRBJ2-5	TGTGCCAGCAGCTTAAACTCACAAGAGACCCAGTACTTC	CASSLNSQETQYF
NA	13	TRBV20-1	NA	TRBJ1-2	TGCAGTGCTAGAGGTGGGGGAGTTAGGGGCTACACCTTC	CSARGGGVRGYTF
NA	18	TRBV6-1	many	TRBJ1-6	TGTGCCAGCAGCTCGACCGACCATGTTGACAGGCCCAGATCACCCCTCCACTTT	CASSSTDHVDRPRSPLHF
TRBD1	13	TRBV20-1	many	TRBJ2-7	TGCAGTGCTGCGACAGGGGACACCTACGAGCAGTACTTC	CSAATGDTYEQYF
NA	16	TRBV9	many	TRBJ2-5	TGTGCCAGCAGCGTAAATGAGGACACACTGAGGGAGACCCAGTACTTC	CASSVNEDTLRETQYF
TRBD2	17	TRBV7-9	few	TRBJ2-5	TGTGCCAGCAGCCCACAACCGGGAGGGACTAACCAAGAGCCCCAGTACTTC	CASSPQPGGTNQEPQYF
NA	14	TRBV20-1	many	TRBJ2-1	TGCAGTGCTTTAGAAGGCTATTTCTACAATGAGCAGTTCTTC	CSALEGYFYNEQFF
NA	16	TRBV6-1	few	TRBJ1-5	TGTGCCAGCAGTGATTTTGGCCAGGGTTTGAGTCAGCCCCAGCATTTT	CASSDFGQGLSQPQHF
NA	14	TRBV12-3/TRBV12-4	many	TRBJ2-7	TGTGCCAGCACCCCTGGAGGGAGAACCTACGAGCAGTACTTC	CASTPGGRTYEQYF
TRBD1	13	TRBV5-5	many	TRBJ1-5	TGTGCCAGCAGTTGGGACAGGGCTCAGCCCCAGCATTTT	CASSWDRAQPQHF
NA	14	TRBV12-3/TRBV12-4	many	TRBJ2-7	TGTGCCAGCAGTGAACAGGGGAGGGTTTACGAGCAGTACTTC	CASSEQGRVYEQYF
NA	15	TRBV15	medium-sized	TRBJ2-5	TGTGCCACCAGCAGACCAGCGGCTGCCGAAGAGACCCAGTACTTC	CATSRPAAAEETQYF
NA	15	TRBV4-2	many	TRBJ2-7	TGTGCCAGCAGCCAAGGGCGGGGACCCTCCTACGAGCAGTACTTC	CASSQGRGPSYEQYF
NA	17	TRBV4-3	NA	TRBJ1-6	TGCGCCAGCAGCCAAGTTGTAGCGGGGGGATCTAATTCACCCCTCCACTTT	CASSQVVAGGSNSPLHF
TRBD1	15	TRBV6-6	NA	TRBJ1-1	TGTGCCACCAATTCCGGGACAGGGTACCCCACTGAAGCTTTCTTT	CATNSGTGYPTEAFF
TRBD1	15	TRBV7-9	many	TRBJ1-2	TGTGCCAGCAGCTCCTTGACAGGGGGCCCCTATGGCTACACCTTC	CASSSLTGGPYGYTF
NA	14	TRBV6-1	many	TRBJ2-3	TGTGCCAGCAGTGCCGGTAGGTCAGGGGATACGCAGTATTTT	CASSAGRSGDTQYF
NA	14	TRBV9	many	TRBJ1-3	TGTGCCAGCAGTCAGGGGTTCTCTGGAAACACCATATATTTT	CASSQGFSGNTIYF
NA	15	TRBV9	many	TRBJ1-2	TGTGCCAGCAGCGCCTTTAACAGGGATCCCTATGGCTACACCTTC	CASSAFNRDPYGYTF
NA	13	TRBV7-2	many	TRBJ2-3	TGTGCCAGCAGGGGGGCCGGCACAGATACGCAGTATTTT	CASRGAGTDTQYF
NA	14	TRBV15	medium-sized	TRBJ1-2	TGTGCCACCAGCAGCGGTTCCGGTGGCCAACGGGACACCTTC	CATSSGSGGQRDTF
TRBD1	14	TRBV6-1	NA	TRBJ2-7	TGTGCCAGCATCAGACAGGGCTTCCCCTACGAGCAGTACTTC	CASIRQGFPYEQYF
NA	16	TRBV6-5	NA	TRBJ1-6	TGTGCCAGCCTTAAATCCGGGGGCCCGAATAATTCACCCCTCCACTTT	CASLKSGGPNNSPLHF
TRBD1	17	TRBV19	NA	TRBJ1-6	TGTGCCAGTAGTCCCCTTGCAGGGGGCGGGAGGAATTCACCCCTCCACTTT	CASSPLAGGGRNSPLHF
TRBD1	15	TRBV2	NA	TRBJ2-5	TGTGCCAGCAGTGCCTCCGGGACAGCTCAAGAGACCCAGTACTTC	CASSASGTAQETQYF
NA	17	TRBV7-2	NA	TRBJ1-6	TGTGCCAGCAGCTTATATTGGGGGCCGCTTTCTAATTCACCCCTCCACTTT	CASSLYWGPLSNSPLHF
NA	12	TRBV24-1	many	TRBJ2-2	TGTGCCACCAGTTTACGAGGCGGGGAGCTGTTTTTT	CATSLRGGELFF
NA	13	TRBV6-5	many	TRBJ1-6	TGTGCCAGCGGCGCTGAGGCGAATTCACCCCTCCACTTT	CASGAEANSPLHF
NA	13	TRBV20-1	NA	TRBJ2-2	TGCAGTGCTTCGCGGGAGAACACCGGGGAGCTGTTTTTT	CSASRENTGELFF
NA	17	TRBV4-2	many	TRBJ2-2	TGTGCCAGCAGCCAAGACCCAGGACTCGCGAACACCGGGGAGCTGTTTTTT	CASSQDPGLANTGELFF
NA	12	TRBV12-3/TRBV12-4	many	TRBJ1-2	TGTGCCAGCACGTCAGGGAACTATGGCTACACCTTC	CASTSGNYGYTF
NA	16	TRBV4-1	many	TRBJ2-2	TGCGCCAGCAGACCCTCGGAGTGGGGCGGAACCGGGGAGCTGTTTTTT	CASRPSEWGGTGELFF
NA	15	TRBV20-1	NA	TRBJ2-3	TGCAGTGCTAGAGGCCAGGGGAGAACCTACAATGAGCAGTATTTT	CSARGQGRTYNEQYF
NA	14	TRBV2	many	TRBJ1-2	TGTGCCAGCAGTGACGGGGTGCTGCGCGGTGGCTACACCTTC	CASSDGVLRGGYTF
NA	14	TRBV24-1	many	TRBJ2-7	TGTGCCACCAGTGATTCCGGGATCTCCTACGAGCAGTACTTC	CATSDSGISYEQYF
NA	13	TRBV25-1	NA	TRBJ1-1	TGTGCCAGCAGTGGAGGGATGGGCACTGAAGCTTTCTTT	CASSGGMGTEAFF
TRBD1	16	TRBV3-1	many	TRBJ2-5	TGTGCCAGCAGCCAAGAAGGGACAGGATTAGAGGAGACCCAGTACTTC	CASSQEGTGLEETQYF
TRBD1	13	TRBV5-4	many	TRBJ1-4	TGTGCCAGCAGTCCAGGGGGGATCGGGGGTCTGTTTTTT	CASSPGGIGGLFF
TRBD2	16	TRBV19	many	TRBJ2-5	TGTGCCAGTAGTATAGGAACTAGCGGGAGCAGAGAGACCCAGTACTTC	CASSIGTSGSRETQYF
NA	12	TRBV12-3/TRBV12-4	NA	TRBJ2-2	TGTGCCAGCAGTTTCGGCCGCGGGGAGCCGTTTTTT	CASSFGRGEPFF
NA	13	TRBV4-2	NA	TRBJ1-1	TGTGCCAGCAGCCAAGATGGGGACACTGAAGCTTTCTTT	CASSQDGDTEAFF
NA	11	TRBV24-1	many	TRBJ2-2	TGTGCCACCAGTGATAGCGGGGAGCTGTTTTTT	CATSDSGELFF
TRBD2	17	TRBV11-2	many	TRBJ2-3	TGTGCCAGCAGCTACCCGGAAGCGGGAGGAATGGCAGATACGCAGTATTTT	CASSYPEAGGMADTQYF
NA	16	TRBV5-1	many	TRBJ2-6	TGCGCCAGCAGCCCGGGACCGGTATCGGGGGCCAACGTCCTGACTTTC	CASSPGPVSGANVLTF
NA	15	TRBV5-8	few	TRBJ2-1	TGTGCCAGCAGCTCCGGGGACGGATCCTACAATGAGCAGTTCTTC	CASSSGDGSYNEQFF
NA	18	TRBV24-1	NA	TRBJ2-5	TGTGCCACCAGTGGTTCTAGCGTTTCGACAAGAACTAAAGAGACCCAGTATTTC	CATSGSSVSTRTKETQYF